These 14 T cell receptor beta chains were sequenced from one sample in a study of long-term antiretroviral therapy in people with HIV. Researchers ran immunoSEQ v3.0 at survey level. Assay used: immunoSEQ multiplex PCR; TCRdb lists only in-frame clones, some missing. Among tens of thousands of clones listed, around 82% were seen once. The sample here was unsorted PBMCs, taken at the start of antiretroviral therapy. All receptors derive from a middle-aged man with HIV.

This chain connects TRBV28 to TRBJ1-1, with 8 bases matching TRBD1. Germline trimming cut 3 bases from V and 5 bases from J; bases unmatched to any gene: 11. The germline V gene has CDR1 MDHEN and CDR2 SYDVKM. The CDR3 is 16 residues long. Here the CDR3 reads CASSFTGGGTGTEAFF. The DNA of the CDR3 is TGTGCCAGCAGTTTTACAGGGGGGGGGACGGGAACTGAAGCTTTCTTT.

This clone was detected only once. The genes are TRBV6-6 and TRBJ2-7; maybe TRBD2 (7 bases). Deletions cut 7 bases from V and 2 bases from J, with 12 bases between. Germline CDR1 reads MNHNY; CDR2 reads SVGAGI (reference sequence). The CDR3 covers 13 residues. DNA for the CDR3: TGTGCCAGCAAAGCGGGACAAGCCTACGAGCAGTACTTC. This translates into CASKAGQAYEQYF.

V and J are TRBV27 and TRBJ1-2; D not certain. V was pared by 6 bases and J by 0 bases, with 11 bases between. This CDR3 is built from 14 residues. Looked up from germline, CDR1 is MNHEY and CDR2 is SMNVEV (reference sequence). CDR3 DNA sequence: TGTGCCAGCAGCCCCAGGCGGACTAACTATGGCTACACCTTC. Translation: CASSPRRTNYGYTF.

The rearrangement uses TRBV7-2 and TRBJ2-5, with TRBD2 as a possible D gene (6 bases). V shed 3 bases and J shed 5 bases, with 16 bases lying between them. The germline V gene has CDR1 SGHTA and CDR2 FQGNSA. The CDR3 has 15 amino acids. The CDR3 loop is CASSLGDGGRETQYF. The DNA for the CDR3 is TGTGCCAGCAGCTTGGGGGATGGGGGGAGGGAGACCCAGTACTTC.

This chain connects TRBV9 to TRBJ2-1; 7 bases are shared with TRBD2. V lost 2 bases, J lost 0 bases, and 2 bases stayed unmatched. The germline CDR1 and CDR2 sequences are SGDLS and YYNGEE. CDR3 length: 15 amino acids. The DNA of the CDR3 is TGTGCCAGCAGCGTTGCGGGAGTCTCCTACAATGAGCAGTTCTTC. The encoded protein is CASSVAGVSYNEQFF.

The chain joins TRBV10-2 to TRBJ1-2; possible D gene TRBD1, 5 bases. The length of the CDR3 is 12 residues. CDR1 is WSHSY, CDR2 SAAADI, per germline. V shed 8 bases and J shed 3 bases, with 10 bases lying between them. CDR3 loop: CASGGTDYGYTF. The CDR3 DNA follows: TGCGCCAGCGGCGGGACTGACTATGGCTACACCTTC.

The chain links TRBV7-2 to TRBJ2-5; no clear D. V was cut by 2 bases and J by 0 bases, with 7 bases left in between. This CDR3 is built from 14 residues. The V gene's germline CDR1 is SGHTA and CDR2 FQGNSA. The CDR3 DNA reads TGTGCCAGCAGCTTAAGTCATTACCAAGAGACCCAGTACTTC. It yields the protein CASSLSHYQETQYF.

This rearrangement joins TRBV6-1 to TRBJ1-1; D unresolved. The CDR3 runs 14 residues. Deletions cut 7 bases from V and 4 bases from J, with 16 bases between. In germline, CDR1 is MNHNS, CDR2 SASEGT. The CDR3 protein is CASTVTQGATEAFF. CDR3 in DNA: TGTGCCAGCACTGTGACACAAGGAGCCACTGAAGCTTTCTTT.

This clone was seen just once. The chain joins TRBV5-6 to TRBJ1-2; maybe TRBD1 (5 bases). From germline, CDR1 is SGHDT and CDR2 YYEEEE. CDR3 length: 15 amino acids. The V end lost 3 bases, the J end lost 4 bases, and 16 bases lay between the germline ends. The CDR3 sequence is CASSSLGEGPYGYTF. CDR3 in DNA: TGTGCCAGCAGCTCACTAGGGGAGGGCCCCTATGGCTACACCTTC.

The gene calls are TRBV15 and TRBJ1-5; tentative D call: TRBD1 (5 bases). Trimming removed 1 base from V and 0 bases from J, with 13 bases in between. Germline CDR1 and CDR2: LNHNV and YYDKDF (reference sequence). The CDR3 length is 17 residues. The CDR3 protein is CATSRGARGHSNQPQHF. CDR3 coding DNA: TGTGCCACCAGCAGAGGAGCAAGGGGCCATAGCAATCAGCCCCAGCATTTT.

The chain is built from TRBV28 and TRBJ1-1, with TRBD1 matching over 7 bases. In germline, CDR1 is MDHEN, CDR2 SYDVKM. This CDR3 is 13 amino acids long. The trim removed 8 bases at V and 3 bases at J, leaving 6 bases unmatched. The chain's CDR3 is CASFYRGHTEAFF. In DNA, the CDR3 is TGTGCCAGCTTTTACAGGGGACACACTGAAGCTTTCTTT.

The rearrangement links TRBV19 to TRBJ2-4, with 7 positions matching TRBD1. Germline V gives CDR1 LNHDA, CDR2 SQIVND (reference sequence). The V segment lost 4 bases and the J segment 2 bases; nucleotides outside the gene matches: 5. The CDR3 is 15 amino acids. The CDR3 protein is CASSKAGGSKNIQYF. In nucleotides, the CDR3 is TGTGCCAGTAGTAAGGCAGGGGGATCCAAAAACATTCAGTACTTC. Filled out from reference TRBV19 and TRBJ2-4, the complete variable domain reads DGGITQSPKYLFRKEGQNVTLSCEQNLNHDAMYWYRQDPGQGLRLIYYSQIVNDFQKGDIAEGYSVSREKKESFPLTVTSAQKNPTAFYLCASSKAGGSKNIQYFGAGTRLSVL.

The V and J genes are TRBV2 and TRBJ2-1, with 11 bases lining up with TRBD2. The germline gives CDR1 SNHLY, CDR2 FYNNEI. V lost 6 bases, J lost 7 bases, and 8 bases stayed unmatched. The CDR3 is 15 residues long. CDR3 nucleotides: TGTGCCAGCAGCTCCGGGACTAGCGGTATGAATGAGCAGTTCTTC. Encoded protein: CASSSGTSGMNEQFF.

The chain combines TRBV18 with TRBJ1-1, with D tentatively TRBD1 (5 bases). From germline, CDR1 is KGHSH and CDR2 LQKENI. This CDR3 has 15 residues. Trimming cost V 3 bases and J 0 bases, with 11 bases left between them. CDR3 amino acids: CASSPGTGMNTEAFF. The CDR3 region has the DNA TGTGCCAGCTCACCGGGGACGGGCATGAACACTGAAGCTTTCTTT.